The subject of this entry is one T cell receptor beta chain. Antigen unknown. This table comes from immunoSEQ multiplex PCR, and its TCRdb copy is limited to in-frame clones, with some not included. The data contain 70,000 or so clones, about 90% of them seen just once; the ten biggest clones take up 3.5% to 5%. The length of the CDR3 is 17 residues. The V end lost 2 bases, the J end lost 4 bases, and 21 bases lay between the germline ends. Germline values: CDR1 SQVTM, CDR2 ANQGSEA. Time point meaning: pretreatment peripheral blood. This sample is part of a study of PD-L1 blockade in urothelial cancer. Study-wide background: There were a median of approximately 130,000 T cells in blood samples. Study conclusions and caveats: Patients with below-median pretreatment blood clonality survived longer.

The sample here was PBMCs, taken around atezolizumab (anti-PD-L1) treatment. This TCR derives from a man aged 70-80 years with urothelial cancer. This chain joins TRBV29-1 and TRBJ2-1; D may be TRBD1 (7 bases). Here the CDR3 reads CSVEYPPGQGGYNEQFF. Here the CDR3 DNA reads TGCAGCGTTGAATATCCCCCGGGCCAGGGGGGTTACAATGAGCAGTTCTTC.